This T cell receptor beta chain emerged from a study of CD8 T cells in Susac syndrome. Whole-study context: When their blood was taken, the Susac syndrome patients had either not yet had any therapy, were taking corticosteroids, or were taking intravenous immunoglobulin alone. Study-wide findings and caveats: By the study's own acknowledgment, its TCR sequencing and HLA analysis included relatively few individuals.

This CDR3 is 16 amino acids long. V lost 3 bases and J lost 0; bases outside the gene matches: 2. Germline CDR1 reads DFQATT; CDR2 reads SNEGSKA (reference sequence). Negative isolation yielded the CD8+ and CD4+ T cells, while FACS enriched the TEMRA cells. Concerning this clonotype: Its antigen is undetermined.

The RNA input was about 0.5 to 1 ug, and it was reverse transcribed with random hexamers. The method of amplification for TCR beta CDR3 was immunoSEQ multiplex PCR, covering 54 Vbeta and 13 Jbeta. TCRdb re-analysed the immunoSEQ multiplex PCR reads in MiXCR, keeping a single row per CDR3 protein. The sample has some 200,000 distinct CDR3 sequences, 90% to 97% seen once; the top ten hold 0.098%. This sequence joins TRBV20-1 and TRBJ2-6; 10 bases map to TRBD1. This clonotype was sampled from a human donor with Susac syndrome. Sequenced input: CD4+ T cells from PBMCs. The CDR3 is CSARTGGSSGANVLTF. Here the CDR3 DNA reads TGCAGTGCTAGGACAGGGGGCAGCTCTGGGGCCAACGTCCTGACTTTC.